What follows are 9 T cell receptor beta chains derived from one specimen sequenced in a study of T-cell memory formation after mild COVID-19. One entry per CDR3 protein results from TCRdb running MiXCR on the 5' RACE reads. The sample holds approximately 48,000 distinct CDR3 sequences; around 7.2% are singletons and the top ten take 1.4%. The specimen was PBMCs or a T cell subset sorted from them (not recorded which). Receptors originate from a man between 18 and 35 years old who had mild COVID-19 (a few samples of this study predate the infection). Cell type and time point are not known.

This clonotype was recorded many times. This chain joins TRBV6-6 and TRBJ2-1; D is possibly TRBD1 (8 bases). The CDR3 is 15 residues long. Per the germline V gene, CDR1 is MNHNY and CDR2 is SVGAGI (reference sequence). V was trimmed by 10 bases and J by 4 bases, leaving 20 bases between them. The CDR3 sequence: CAILADRGGYNEQFF. The CDR3 DNA is TGTGCCATTTTAGCCGACAGGGGAGGGTACAATGAGCAGTTCTTC.

This clonotype came up many times. V is TRBV7-8 and J is TRBJ2-1, with D possibly matching TRBD1 (7 bases). Per germline, CDR1 SGHVS and CDR2 FQNEAQ. The CDR3 has 17 residues. Deletions cut 3 bases from V and 3 bases from J, with 18 bases between. The CDR3 loop is CASSFTTTGRIYNEQFF. CDR3 nucleotide sequence: TGTGCCAGCAGCTTCACTACGACAGGGAGGATCTACAATGAGCAGTTCTTC.

The chain carries TRBV28 and TRBJ2-1; 9 bases are shared with TRBD2. From germline, CDR1 is MDHEN and CDR2 SYDVKM. V gave up 5 bases and J gave up 10 bases; unmatched junction bases: 12. This CDR3 has 15 amino acids. The CDR3 nucleotides read TGTGCCAGCAGTAGGTCCGAGCGGGGGGCCCTGGAGCAGTTCTTC. Amino acid sequence: CASSRSERGALEQFF.

The rearrangement uses TRBV7-9 and TRBJ1-2; D call uncertain. CDR3 size: 14 residues. With 2 bases removed from V and 7 bases from J, the gap between germline ends came to 14 bases. Germline V gene sequence: CDR1 SEHNR, CDR2 FQNEAQ (reference sequence). The CDR3 nucleotides read TGTGCCAGCAGCTTATTCTCTGGAGAAAGTGGCTACACCTTC. This codes for CASSLFSGESGYTF.

This clonotype was seen many times. V is TRBV12-3 or TRBV12-4 and J is TRBJ2-7; possible D gene TRBD1, 5 bases. V was shortened by 3 bases and J by 2 bases, with 14 bases between the two germline ends. This CDR3 is built from 15 residues. The DNA for the CDR3 is TGTGCCAGCAGTTTCCGGAGAGACAGAGCCTACGAGCAGTACTTC. It is translated as CASSFRRDRAYEQYF.

This clonotype was seen only a few times. V is TRBV20-1 and J is TRBJ2-5; the D gene is possibly TRBD2 (5 bases). Germline V gene sequence: CDR1 DFQATT, CDR2 SNEGSKA (reference sequence). This CDR3 has 13 amino acids. Trimming took 6 bases from V and 4 from J, leaving 15 bases between them. In DNA form, the CDR3 reads TGCAGTGCGCCGGCCGGGGTAGGAGAGACCCAGTACTTC. Translated: CSAPAGVGETQYF.

This clonotype was recorded a few times. CDR3 nucleotides: TGTGCCAGCAGTCGAACATCGCAAGAGACCCAGTACTTC. It is translated as CASSRTSQETQYF. The chain has TRBV27 and TRBJ2-5; D not resolved. V was shortened by 5 bases and J by 2 bases, with 9 bases between the two germline ends. Germline CDR1 is MNHEY and CDR2 is SMNVEV (reference sequence). The CDR3 covers 13 residues.

This clonotype has more than one count but fewer than ten. The J gene is TRBJ2-1, the V gene TRBV7-2; D gene ambiguous. The CDR3 covers 16 residues. Germline-derived CDR1 and CDR2 are SGHTA and FQGNSA. V was clipped by 5 bases and J by 1 base, with 15 bases between them. The CDR3 sequence is CASSQEWGRSYNEQFF. CDR3 in DNA: TGTGCCAGCAGCCAAGAGTGGGGTAGGTCCTACAATGAGCAGTTCTTC.

This chain joins TRBV18 and TRBJ2-7; no clear D. Germline V gene data show CDR1 as KGHSH and CDR2 as LQKENI. Trimming shortened V by 2 bases and J by 1 base, and 6 bases separated the two germline ends. The CDR3 is made up of 13 amino acids. The CDR3 region is CASSPDGSYEQYV. The CDR3 DNA sequence: TGTGCCAGCTCACCAGACGGATCCTACGAGCAGTACGTC.